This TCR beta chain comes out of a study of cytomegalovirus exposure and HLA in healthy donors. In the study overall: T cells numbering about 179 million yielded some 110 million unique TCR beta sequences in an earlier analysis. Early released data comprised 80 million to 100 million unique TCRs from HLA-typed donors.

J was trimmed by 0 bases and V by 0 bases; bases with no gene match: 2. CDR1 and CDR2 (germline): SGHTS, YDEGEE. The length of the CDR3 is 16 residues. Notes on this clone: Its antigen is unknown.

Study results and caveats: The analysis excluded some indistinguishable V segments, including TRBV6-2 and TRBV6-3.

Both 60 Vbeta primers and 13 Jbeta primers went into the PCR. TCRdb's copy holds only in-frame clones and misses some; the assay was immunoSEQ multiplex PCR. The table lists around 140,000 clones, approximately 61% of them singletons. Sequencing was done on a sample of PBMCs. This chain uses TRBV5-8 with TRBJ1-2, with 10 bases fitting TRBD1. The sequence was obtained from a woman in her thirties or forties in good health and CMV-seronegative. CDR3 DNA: TGTGCCAGCAGCTTGGCCGGGACAGGGGCTAACTATGGCTACACCTTC. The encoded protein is CASSLAGTGANYGYTF.